The rows below give T cell receptor beta chains drawn from one sample of a study of blood T cell repertoires in COVID-19. Here immunoSEQ multiplex PCR was the method, and the copy in TCRdb shows in-frame clones only, minus some. The sample has about 180,000 clones; around 88% are singletons. The sample taken for sequencing was peripheral blood. The receptors stem from a woman in her 30s with acute or convalescent COVID-19. Each CDR3 is given with its conserved first and last residue. The order of the fields is V gene, J gene, clone size, D gene, CDR3 DNA, CDR3 protein. A D gene is named only where the DNA matches it firmly. Clone size is stated in some rows and not others, as once, few, many or a class when expanded.

V gene: TRBV3-1/TRBV3-2; J gene: TRBJ1-3; clone size: NA; D gene: NA; CDR3 DNA: TGTGCCAGCCCGGAATTGAACCGGGAATCGACTGGAAACACCATATATTTT; CDR3 protein: CASPELNRESTGNTIYF
V gene: TRBV23-1; J gene: TRBJ2-7; clone size: once; D gene: NA; CDR3 DNA: TGCGCCAGCAGTCAATCGCCGGGCGAGCAGTACTTC; CDR3 protein: CASSQSPGEQYF
V gene: TRBV5-4; J gene: TRBJ1-2; clone size: NA; D gene: TRBD1; CDR3 DNA: TGTGCCAGCAGCTCATTTACAGGGGACCATGGCTACACCTTC; CDR3 protein: CASSSFTGDHGYTF
V gene: TRBV19; J gene: TRBJ2-3; clone size: NA; D gene: NA; CDR3 DNA: TGTGCCAGTAAGCCGTCGGGAGCCTACACAGATACGCAGTATTTT; CDR3 protein: CASKPSGAYTDTQYF
V gene: TRBV4-1; J gene: TRBJ1-1; clone size: NA; D gene: NA; CDR3 DNA: TGCGCCAGCAGCCAGGGGGGAGGGGCAGCTGCTTTCTTT; CDR3 protein: CASSQGGGAAAFF
V gene: TRBV9; J gene: TRBJ1-2; clone size: NA; D gene: NA; CDR3 DNA: TGTGCCAGCAGCCTAGTGACAGGACCCAATGGCTACACCTTC; CDR3 protein: CASSLVTGPNGYTF
V gene: TRBV21-1; J gene: TRBJ2-7; clone size: NA; D gene: NA; CDR3 DNA: TGTGCCAGCAGCATATTCTGTGAGGGAGGGCCATTATACGAGCAGTACTTC; CDR3 protein: CASSIFCEGGPLYEQYF
V gene: TRBV11-2; J gene: TRBJ1-4; clone size: NA; D gene: TRBD1; CDR3 DNA: TGTGCCAGCAGCTTATGGACAGGGTGGGGTGAAAAACTGTTTTTT; CDR3 protein: CASSLWTGWGEKLFF
V gene: TRBV7-9; J gene: TRBJ1-1; clone size: NA; D gene: NA; CDR3 DNA: TGTGCCAGCACCCACAGTACTTCTGAGAACACTGAAGCTTTCTTT; CDR3 protein: CASTHSTSENTEAFF
V gene: TRBV5-1; J gene: TRBJ2-7; clone size: NA; D gene: TRBD1; CDR3 DNA: TGCGCCAGCAGCTTCGGACAGGGCCCCTACGAGCAGTACTTC; CDR3 protein: CASSFGQGPYEQYF